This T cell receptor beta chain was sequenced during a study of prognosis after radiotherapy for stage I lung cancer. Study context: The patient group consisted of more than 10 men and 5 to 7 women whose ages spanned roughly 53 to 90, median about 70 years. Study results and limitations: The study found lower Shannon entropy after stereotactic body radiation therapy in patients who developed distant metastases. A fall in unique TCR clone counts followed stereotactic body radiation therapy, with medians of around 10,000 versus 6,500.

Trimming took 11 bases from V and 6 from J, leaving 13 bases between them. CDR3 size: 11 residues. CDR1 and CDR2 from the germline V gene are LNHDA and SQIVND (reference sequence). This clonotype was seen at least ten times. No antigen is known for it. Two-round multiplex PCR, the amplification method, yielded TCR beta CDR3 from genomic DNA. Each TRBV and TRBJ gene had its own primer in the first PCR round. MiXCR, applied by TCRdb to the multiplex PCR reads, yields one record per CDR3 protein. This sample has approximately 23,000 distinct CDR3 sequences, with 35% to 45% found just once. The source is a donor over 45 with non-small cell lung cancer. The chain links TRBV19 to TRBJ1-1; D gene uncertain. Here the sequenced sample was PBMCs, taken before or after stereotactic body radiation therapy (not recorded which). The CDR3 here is CARSLLAEAFF. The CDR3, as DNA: TGTGCCCGATCCCTATTGGCTGAAGCTTTCTTT. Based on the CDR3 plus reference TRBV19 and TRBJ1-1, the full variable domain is DGGITQSPKYLFRKEGQNVTLSCEQNLNHDAMYWYRQDPGQGLRLIYYSQIVNDFQKGDIAEGYSVSREKKESFPLTVTSAQKNPTAFYLCARSLLAEAFFGQGTRLTVV.